The clone carrying this T cell receptor (beta chain) was counted at least ten times. Its antigen remains unidentified. The data were obtained in a study of T cell repertoires in cytomegalovirus infection. About the research overall: CMV infection and matching HLA type were both indicated by public TCR beta signatures.

Points from the study as a whole: The ex vivo response was dominated by HLA-C-restricted CMV-specific TCR beta clonotypes. Public TCR beta family frequency separated CMV-and-HLA carriers, including in an independent cohort.

TCRdb re-derived calls from the reads in MiXCR, one entry per CDR3 protein. The data show more than 400,000 distinct CDR3 sequences, about 26% seen once. Sequencing used PBMCs. This receptor was identified in a human donor in good health (CMV status not recorded). Some clones in this sample may be carry-over from other donors' samples.

The CDR3 protein is CASSLVWTSGHYNEQFF. The CDR3 DNA reads TGTGCCAGCAGCTTAGTATGGACTAGCGGCCACTACAATGAGCAGTTCTTC. This chain uses TRBV7-2 with TRBJ2-1; 10 bases are shared with TRBD2. In germline, CDR1 is SGHTA, CDR2 FQGNSA. The CDR3 extends over 17 amino acids. J lost 3 bases, V lost 1 base, and 6 bases had no gene match. Using reference TRBV7-2 and TRBJ2-1 for the parts outside the CDR3, the full variable domain is GAGVSQSPSNKVTEKGKDVELRCDPISGHTALYWYRQSLGQGLEFLIYFQGNSAPDKSGLPSDRFSAERTGGSVSTLTIQRTQQEDSAVYLCASSLVWTSGHYNEQFFGPGTRLTVL.